A selection of T cell receptor beta chains follows, all from one sample in a study of T cell responses to AZD1222 COVID-19 vaccine. Sequencing used immunoSEQ multiplex PCR; TCRdb keeps in-frame clones, though not all of them. The table includes 150,000 or so clones, more than 80% detected once. Sequenced material: peripheral blood, taken on day 0 of MenACWY control vaccination. These receptors came from an adult in good health. CDR3s include the opening cysteine and the closing phenylalanine or tryptophan. D genes are given only for firm matches. Clone size appears in some rows only: once, few, many, or a class for an expanded clone.

j_call v_call clone_size d_call cdr3_aa cdr3_nt
TRBJ1-1 TRBV18 - - CASSPGGGNTEAFF TGTGCCAGCTCACCCGGTGGCGGGAACACTGAAGCTTTCTTT
TRBJ2-7 TRBV6-2/TRBV6-3 - TRBD1 CASSPGTATIYEQYF TGTGCCAGCAGTCCCGGGACAGCAACTATCTACGAGCAGTACTTC
TRBJ2-5 TRBV2 - TRBD1 CASSGTGQETQYF TGTGCCAGCAGTGGGACAGGCCAAGAGACCCAGTACTTC
TRBJ1-5 TRBV6-5 - - CASSYSSRNQPQHF TGTGCCAGCAGTTATTCGTCGCGGAATCAGCCCCAGCATTTT
TRBJ2-3 TRBV7-3 - TRBD2 CASSWGGSGGDTQYF TGTGCCAGCAGCTGGGGGGGTAGCGGCGGAGATACGCAGTATTTT
TRBJ2-1 TRBV19 - - CASSIRSGVGRSYNEQFF TGTGCCAGTAGTATTCGGTCCGGAGTGGGCCGGTCCTACAATGAGCAGTTCTTC
TRBJ2-3 TRBV5-4 - - CASSLVPSTDTQYF TGTGCCAGCAGCTTGGTCCCGAGCACAGATACGCAGTATTTT
TRBJ1-6 TRBV6-5 - - CASSYRRENSPLHF TGTGCCAGCAGTTACCGGAGGGAAAATTCACCCCTCCACTTT
TRBJ2-1 TRBV18 - TRBD2 CASSQTSGRGNEQFF TGTGCCAGCTCGCAGACTAGCGGGCGGGGCAATGAGCAGTTCTTC
TRBJ1-2 TRBV7-8 - TRBD1 CASSSTGMVSGGYTF TGTGCCAGCAGCTCGACAGGGATGGTGTCGGGAGGCTACACCTTC
TRBJ2-1 TRBV9 - - CASSIGTWGNEQFF TGTGCCAGCAGCATCGGGACGTGGGGGAATGAGCAGTTCTTC
TRBJ1-5 TRBV19 - - CASSTTPGINQPQHF TGTGCCAGTAGCACTACCCCAGGGATAAATCAGCCCCAGCATTTT
TRBJ2-1 TRBV2 - - CASSEQHTLRNEQFF TGTGCCAGCAGTGAACAACACACCTTACGCAATGAGCAGTTCTTC
TRBJ2-4 TRBV30 - TRBD1 CAWSPGQGANIQYF TGTGCCTGGAGCCCGGGACAGGGGGCAAACATTCAGTACTTC
TRBJ2-1 TRBV4-2 - TRBD2 CASSQARGRGNEQFF TGTGCCAGCAGCCAAGCTCGCGGGAGGGGCAATGAGCAGTTCTTC
TRBJ1-6 TRBV19 - - CASSMWAGDNSPLHF TGTGCCAGTAGTATGTGGGCAGGGGATAATTCACCCCTCCACTTT
TRBJ1-2 TRBV6-2/TRBV6-3 - TRBD1 CASSLQGSGYTF TGTGCCAGCAGCTTACAGGGGAGCGGCTACACCTTC
TRBJ1-6 TRBV2 - - CASSEALRQASPLHF TGTGCCAGCAGTGAAGCGCTTCGTCAGGCATCACCCCTCCACTTT
TRBJ1-1 TRBV4-1 - - CASSLTGNTEAFF TGCGCCAGCAGCCTAACGGGGAACACTGAAGCTTTCTTT
TRBJ1-3 TRBV6-6 - - CASRTGGITGNTIYF TGTGCCAGCAGGACGGGGGGCATAACTGGAAACACCATATATTTT
TRBJ1-5 TRBV4-2 - - CASSQESSTVPNQPQHF TGTGCCAGCAGCCAAGAGAGTAGCACAGTTCCCAATCAGCCCCAGCATTTT
TRBJ1-2 TRBV6-5 - - CASSYGENYGYTF TGTGCCAGCAGTTACGGGGAAAACTATGGCTACACCTTC
TRBJ1-1 TRBV5-1 - - CASSRDGFEAFF TGCGCCAGCAGCAGGGACGGTTTTGAAGCTTTCTTT
TRBJ2-7 TRBV5-6 - - CASSPWTYYEQYF TGTGCCAGCAGCCCCTGGACGTATTACGAGCAGTACTTC
TRBJ1-2 TRBV16 - - CASSQSDSTYGYTF TGTGCCAGCAGCCAATCGGACAGTACCTATGGCTACACCTTC
TRBJ1-2 TRBV5-4 - - CASSSGVGNRYGYTF TGTGCCAGCAGCTCTGGAGTAGGGAATCGCTATGGCTACACCTTC
TRBJ2-3 TRBV24-1 once TRBD1 CATSDLNRGGTDTQYF TGTGCCACCAGTGATTTGAACAGGGGAGGCACAGATACGCAGTATTTT
TRBJ1-1 TRBV4-1 - - CASSQVPGPNTEAFF TGCGCCAGCAGCCAAGTTCCGGGACCGAACACTGAAGCTTTCTTT
TRBJ1-2 TRBV3-1/TRBV3-2 - TRBD1 CASSLRQGGYTF TGTGCCAGCAGCCTCCGACAGGGTGGCTACACCTTC
TRBJ2-3 TRBV5-1 once - CASSQGGIYTDTQYF TGCGCCAGCAGTCAAGGAGGGATTTACACAGATACGCAGTATTTT
TRBJ1-1 TRBV30 many - CAWSVFRRGGTEAFF TGTGCCTGGAGTGTCTTCAGAAGGGGGGGAACTGAAGCTTTCTTT
TRBJ1-6 TRBV5-5 - - CASSLGKTGFGSPLHF TGTGCCAGCAGCTTGGGAAAGACAGGTTTCGGATCACCCCTCCACTTT
TRBJ2-1 TRBV7-9 - TRBD1 CASSLVGRGPSYNEQFF TGTGCCAGCAGCTTAGTCGGCAGGGGGCCCTCCTACAATGAGCAGTTCTTC
TRBJ2-7 TRBV13 - - CASSLDKSYEQYF TGTGCCAGCAGCTTAGATAAGTCCTACGAGCAGTACTTC
TRBJ1-4 TRBV29-1 - - CSVDVGTNEKLFF TGCAGCGTTGATGTAGGGACTAATGAAAAACTGTTTTTT
TRBJ1-5 TRBV15 - - CATSRDPLQPQHF TGTGCCACCAGCAGAGACCCGCTACAGCCCCAGCATTTT
TRBJ2-7 TRBV19 once - CASSIGYEQYF TGTGCCAGTAGTATTGGGTACGAGCAGTACTTC
TRBJ1-2 TRBV6-2/TRBV6-3 - - CASSRGGLNYGYTF TGTGCCAGCAGCCGAGGGGGTCTTAACTATGGCTACACCTTC